The 25 T cell receptor beta chains below were found in one sample sequenced in a study of response to subunit inactivated influenza vaccine. TCRdb reprocessed the RT-PCR reads via MiXCR and lists one record per CDR3 protein. Of 550,000 to 800,000 distinct CDR3 sequences in the sample, roughly 14% were seen once. This sample comprised PBMCs from blood, obtained 14 to 15 days before vaccination. These receptors originate from a man in his fifties or sixties who received an inactivated influenza vaccine.

This clonotype appeared a few times. This sequence joins TRBV20-1 and TRBJ1-4; tentative D call: TRBD1 (5 bases). The CDR3 sequence is 13 residues long. Trimming pared 1 base from V and 7 bases from J, leaving 10 bases between. Germline V gene lookup returns CDR1 DFQATT and CDR2 SNEGSKA (reference sequence). DNA for the CDR3: TGCAGTGCTAGAGCGGCAGGGAGTGAAAAACTGTTTTTT. It specifies CSARAAGSEKLFF.

There are a few counts of this clonotype. The chain has TRBV24-1 and TRBJ2-6, with 8 bases that match TRBD2. V dropped 9 bases and J dropped 3; count of bases not matched to a gene: 12. CDR1 and CDR2 (germline): KGHDR, SFDVKD. The CDR3 spans 17 residues. As DNA, the CDR3 is TGTGCCACCCAAGGACTAGCAAATTCACATGGGGCCAACGTCCTGACTTTC. Translation gives CATQGLANSHGANVLTF.

The chain recombines TRBV12-3 or TRBV12-4 with TRBJ1-1, with 10 bases fitting TRBD1. The CDR3 runs to 15 residues. Unmatched junction bases numbered 5, after V lost 3 bases and J lost 4 bases. In DNA form, the CDR3 reads TGTGCCAGCAGTTTCAGGGGGACAGGGGTCACTGAAGCTTTCTTT. Translation: CASSFRGTGVTEAFF.

This clonotype was picked up a small number of times. The V call is TRBV6-4, the J call TRBJ2-1; 7 positions agree with TRBD2. The CDR3 runs to 16 residues. The J segment lost 3 bases and the V segment lost 2 bases, leaving 7 bases of the junction unmatched. Looked up from germline, CDR1 is MRHNA and CDR2 is SNTAGT. CDR3 region: CASSDTASGFYNEQFF. In DNA, the CDR3 is TGTGCCAGCAGTGACACAGCTAGCGGATTCTACAATGAGCAGTTCTTC.

The V and J genes are TRBV5-4 and TRBJ2-7; the D gene is possibly TRBD2 (6 bases). The length of the CDR3 is 14 residues. V gave up 2 bases and J gave up 0 bases, with 9 bases separating them. Germline V CDR1 and CDR2: SGHNT, YYREEE (reference sequence). In nucleotides, the CDR3 is TGTGCCAGCAGCTTTGGGCGGGACTCCTACGAGCAGTACTTC. It codes for CASSFGRDSYEQYF.

This clonotype showed up many times. The chain joins TRBV4-3 to TRBJ2-2, with D perhaps matching TRBD1 or TRBD2 (5 bases each). The CDR3 consists of 16 residues. Germline values: CDR1 LGHNA, CDR2 YSLEER. Trimming took 4 bases from V and 6 from J, leaving 18 bases between them. CDR3 protein: CASSPYAGRGAGELFF. The CDR3 region has the DNA TGCGCCAGCAGCCCCTATGCGGGTAGGGGAGCCGGGGAGCTGTTTTTT.

The V gene is TRBV29-1, the J gene TRBJ2-5, with D possibly TRBD2 on 7 matching bases. V dropped 4 bases and J dropped 9 bases, with 18 bases sitting between them. This CDR3 has 13 residues. CDR1 and CDR2 (germline): SQVTM, ANQGSEA. CDR3 protein: CSVAGGQGPSQYF. The CDR3 bases are TGCAGCGTTGCGGGGGGACAAGGCCCTTCCCAGTACTTC. The variable domain in full, with the rest retrieved from reference TRBV29-1 and TRBJ2-5, is SAVISQKPSRDICQRGTSLTIQCQVDSQVTMMFWYRQQPGQSLTLIATANQGSEATYESGFVIDKFPISRPNLTFSTLTVSNMSPEDSSIYLCSVAGGQGPSQYFGPGTRLLVL.

The J gene is TRBJ2-7, the V gene TRBV20-1, with TRBD2 matching 10 bases. Trimming cost V 2 bases and J 2 bases; bases outside gene matches: 3. Germline CDR1 and CDR2: DFQATT and SNEGSKA (reference sequence). The CDR3 is 14 amino acids. CDR3 sequence (DNA): TGCAGTGCTAGAAAGGGACTAGCGACCTACGAGCAGTACTTC. It yields the protein CSARKGLATYEQYF.

The chain joins TRBV5-1 to TRBJ2-1; D is tentatively TRBD1 or TRBD2 (6 bases each). Germline CDR1 and CDR2: SGHRS and YFSETQ. Trimming cost V 2 bases and J 8 bases, with 11 bases left between them. This CDR3 spans 13 amino acids. The CDR3 loop reads CASSLGGKDEQFF. The CDR3, as DNA: TGCGCCAGCAGCTTAGGGGGGAAGGATGAGCAGTTCTTC.

This clonotype was seen ten or more times. The CDR3 nucleotides are TGCAGCGCCCGTGAAGGACAGGGGGCGCAGAATGAGCAGTTCTTC. This gives the protein CSAREGQGAQNEQFF. J is TRBJ2-1 and V is TRBV29-1; TRBD1 matches 11 bases. The length of the CDR3 is 15 residues. After removal of 7 bases from V and 7 bases from J, the junction contained 12 bases not matched to a gene. Germline CDR1 SQVTM, CDR2 ANQGSEA.

This clonotype was observed a few times. The V gene is TRBV5-1, the J gene TRBJ2-7, with D possibly called TRBD1 or TRBD2 (7 bases each). V dropped 2 bases and J dropped 6 bases, with 15 bases sitting between them. CDR1 and CDR2 (germline): SGHRS, YFSETQ. CDR3 size: 14 residues. This CDR3 is CASSLQGRVSEQYF. Written as DNA, the CDR3 is TGCGCCAGCAGCTTACAGGGGAGGGTGAGCGAGCAGTACTTC.

CDR3 residues: CASSSTKGEAVNSPLHF. CDR3 sequence (DNA): TGTGCCAGCAGCTCTACAAAGGGGGAGGCGGTGAATTCACCCCTCCACTTT. V usage is TRBV7-9 and J usage is TRBJ1-6, with D possibly matching TRBD1 (6 bases). The CDR3 contains 17 residues. V lost 4 bases, J lost 7 bases, and 20 bases lay in between. Germline V lookup: CDR1 SEHNR, CDR2 FQNEAQ (reference sequence). The entire variable domain, with the rest obtained from reference TRBV7-9 and TRBJ1-6, is as follows: DTGVSQNPRHKITKRGQNVTFRCDPISEHNRLYWYRQTLGQGPEFLTYFQNEAQLEKSRLLSDRFSAERPKGSFSTLEIQRTEQGDSAMYLCASSSTKGEAVNSPLHFGNGTRLTVT.

The rearrangement joins TRBV20-1 to TRBJ1-1, with TRBD1 as a possible D gene (6 bases). CDR3 length: 14 amino acids. Germline-derived CDR1 and CDR2 are DFQATT and SNEGSKA (reference sequence). Trimming left V 0 bases short and J 9 bases short, with 17 bases between. CDR3: CSARDRGRGRKAFF. CDR3 nucleotide sequence: TGCAGTGCTAGAGATCGGGGGAGGGGGAGGAAAGCTTTCTTT.

This chain links TRBV20-1 with TRBJ2-1, with 7 bases fitting TRBD2. CDR3 length: 15 residues. The V and J ends lost 8 bases and 6 bases, in that order; junction bases with no gene match: 16. The germline gives CDR1 DFQATT, CDR2 SNEGSKA (reference sequence). The CDR3 loop is CSSASSGPWGNEQFF. As DNA, the CDR3 is TGCAGTAGTGCTTCTAGCGGACCCTGGGGCAATGAGCAGTTCTTC.

This clonotype was observed a handful of times. The chain links TRBV9 to TRBJ2-1; TRBD2 aligns across 10 bases. V shed 1 base, J shed 3 bases, and the junction held 1 base outside the gene matches. The CDR3 runs to 15 residues. Per germline, CDR1 SGDLS and CDR2 YYNGEE. The CDR3, as DNA: TGTGCCAGCAGCGTAAGGACTAGCGGCTACAATGAGCAGTTCTTC. Its protein product is CASSVRTSGYNEQFF.

The chain links TRBV29-1 to TRBJ2-7, with D perhaps matching TRBD1 (5 bases). V was shortened by 4 bases and J by 4 bases, with 14 bases between the two germline ends. CDR1 SQVTM and CDR2 ANQGSEA come from the germline V gene. This CDR3 is 13 amino acids long. CDR3 bases: TGCAGCGTTGCTGACAGCCTAAATTACGAGCAGTACTTC. It yields the protein CSVADSLNYEQYF.

The table lists this clonotype with a few counts. This chain joins TRBV4-1 and TRBJ2-7, with TRBD1 identical over 9 bases. After removal of 2 bases from V and 2 bases from J, the junction contained 7 bases not matched to a gene. This CDR3 comprises 16 residues. CDR1 and CDR2 from the germline V gene are MGHRA and YSYEKL. The CDR3 protein is CASSQPGTGRTYEQYF. CDR3 nucleotide sequence: TGCGCCAGCAGCCAACCCGGGACAGGGAGAACCTACGAGCAGTACTTC.

This clonotype has a count of ten or more. This chain joins TRBV2 and TRBJ2-7; 7 nucleotides line up with TRBD2. Germline-derived CDR1 and CDR2 are SNHLY and FYNNEI. J lost 4 bases, V lost 2 bases, and 11 bases had no gene match. The CDR3 has 16 amino acids. The CDR3 spells CASSERRLAVGYEQYF. CDR3 nucleotides: TGTGCCAGCAGTGAAAGGAGACTAGCAGTAGGGTACGAGCAGTACTTC. Drawing the rest from reference TRBV2 and TRBJ2-7, the complete variable domain is EPEVTQTPSHQVTQMGQEVILRCVPISNHLYFYWYRQILGQKVEFLVSFYNNEISEKSEIFDDQFSVERPDGSNFTLKIRSTKLEDSAMYFCASSERRLAVGYEQYFGPGTRLTVT.

The chain combines TRBV7-2 with TRBJ1-6; D not resolved. Trimming cost V 1 base and J 6 bases, with 7 bases left between them. This CDR3 comprises 14 residues. Germline V CDR1 and CDR2: SGHTA, FQGNSA. The CDR3 DNA is TGTGCCAGCAGCTTAGAACAGATTAATTCACCCCTCCACTTT. Its translation is CASSLEQINSPLHF.

The table lists this clonotype with many counts. The chain couples TRBV20-1 to TRBJ1-2; TRBD1 matches 11 bases. Germline CDR1 and CDR2: DFQATT and SNEGSKA (reference sequence). Trimming at V came to 6 bases and at J to 5 bases, leaving 8 bases not matched to a gene. The length of the CDR3 is 14 residues. CDR3 in amino acids: CSATGQGAGYGYTF. The CDR3, as DNA: TGCAGTGCCACTGGACAGGGGGCTGGGTATGGCTACACCTTC.

The V and J genes are TRBV12-3 or TRBV12-4 and TRBJ2-1, with TRBD2 matching 10 bases. Trimming removed 8 bases from V and 4 bases from J; junction bases left unmatched: 17. CDR3 length: 18 residues. CDR3 region: CASLDLVLAGVGYNEQFF. DNA for the CDR3: TGTGCCAGCCTAGACTTAGTGCTAGCGGGAGTGGGGTACAATGAGCAGTTCTTC.

For this clonotype: The junction differs from germline at one of its ends, possibly a read error. This chain uses TRBV4-2 with TRBJ2-3; maybe TRBD2 (5 bases). The CDR3 has 16 residues. CDR1 LGHNA and CDR2 YNFKEQ come from the germline V gene. The CDR3 is CASSQELGSSTDTQYF. CDR3 nucleotides: TGCGCCAGCAGCCAAGAACTAGGATCTAGCACAGATACGCAGTATTTT.

This clonotype was seen more than once but under ten times. The chain employs TRBV7-3 and TRBJ2-2; D unclear. V lost 3 bases, J lost 1 base, and 18 bases lay in between. In germline, CDR1 is SGHTA, CDR2 FQGTGA. CDR3 length: 18 residues. CDR3 sequence reads: CASSFSPRQVMNTGELFF. The CDR3 DNA follows: TGTGCCAGCAGCTTTTCTCCTCGTCAAGTAATGAACACCGGGGAGCTGTTTTTT. Full variable domain (outside the CDR3, taken from reference TRBV7-3 and TRBJ2-2): GAGVSQTPSNKVTEKGKYVELRCDPISGHTALYWYRQSLGQGPEFLIYFQGTGAADDSGLPNDRFFAVRPEGSVSTLKIQRTERGDSAVYLCASSFSPRQVMNTGELFFGEGSRLTVL.

The J gene is TRBJ1-5, the V gene TRBV6-5, with D tentatively TRBD1 (6 bases). Germline V gives CDR1 MNHEY, CDR2 SVGAGI. V shed 0 bases and J shed 0 bases, with 15 bases lying between them. CDR3 size: 18 residues. CDR3 sequence reads: CASSYSYRVFFSNQPQHF. As DNA, the CDR3 is TGTGCCAGCAGTTACTCGTACAGGGTGTTTTTTAGCAATCAGCCCCAGCATTTT.

This clonotype appeared a few times. This sequence joins TRBV20-1 and TRBJ1-5; no clear D gene. The CDR3 loop spans 15 amino acids. Trimming shortened V by 5 bases and J by 1 base, and 15 bases separated the two germline ends. Germline lookup yields CDR1 DFQATT and CDR2 SNEGSKA (reference sequence). CDR3 in DNA: TGCAGTGCTGTCTCATCGCTCGAGAGCAATCAGCCCCAGCATTTT. This translates into CSAVSSLESNQPQHF.